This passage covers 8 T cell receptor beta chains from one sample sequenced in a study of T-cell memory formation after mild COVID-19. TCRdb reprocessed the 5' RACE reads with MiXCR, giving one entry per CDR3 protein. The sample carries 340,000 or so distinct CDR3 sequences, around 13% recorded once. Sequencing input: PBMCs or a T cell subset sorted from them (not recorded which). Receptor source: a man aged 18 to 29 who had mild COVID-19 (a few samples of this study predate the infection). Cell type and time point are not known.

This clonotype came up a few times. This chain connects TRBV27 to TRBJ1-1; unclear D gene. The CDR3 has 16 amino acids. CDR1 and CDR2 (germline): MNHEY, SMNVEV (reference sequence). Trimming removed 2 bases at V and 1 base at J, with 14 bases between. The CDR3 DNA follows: TGTGCCAGCAGTTTAGCAACTAACCGACCGAACACTGAAGCTTTCTTT. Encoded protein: CASSLATNRPNTEAFF.

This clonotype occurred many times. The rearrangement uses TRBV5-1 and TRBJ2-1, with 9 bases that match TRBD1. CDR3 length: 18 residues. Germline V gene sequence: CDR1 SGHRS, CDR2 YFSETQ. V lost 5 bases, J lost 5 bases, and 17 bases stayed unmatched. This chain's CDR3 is CASRPSFTGTGLHNEQFF. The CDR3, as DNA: TGCGCCAGCAGACCATCATTCACCGGGACAGGGCTACACAATGAGCAGTTCTTC.

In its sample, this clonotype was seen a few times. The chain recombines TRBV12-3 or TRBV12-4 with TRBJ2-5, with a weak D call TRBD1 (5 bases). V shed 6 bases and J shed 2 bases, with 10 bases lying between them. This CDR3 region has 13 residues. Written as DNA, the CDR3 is TGTGCCAGCAGCCCAAGACAGCAAGAGACCCAGTACTTC. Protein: CASSPRQQETQYF.

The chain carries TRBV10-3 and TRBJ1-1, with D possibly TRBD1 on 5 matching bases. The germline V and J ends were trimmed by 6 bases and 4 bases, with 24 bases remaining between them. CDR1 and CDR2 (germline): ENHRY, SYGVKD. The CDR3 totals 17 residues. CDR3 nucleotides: TGTGCCATCAGAACCCTGACAAAGGCAGGGCGCGGCACTGAAGCTTTCTTT. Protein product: CAIRTLTKAGRGTEAFF.

The CDR3 loop reads CAISGAGLAGEYQETQYF. The CDR3 DNA sequence: TGTGCCATCAGTGGGGCGGGACTAGCGGGGGAGTACCAAGAGACCCAGTACTTC. The chain is built from TRBV10-3 and TRBJ2-5, with 14 bases matching TRBD2. Germline V gene data show CDR1 as ENHRY and CDR2 as SYGVKD. This CDR3 comprises 18 residues. Trimming took 4 bases from V and 0 from J; bases not matched to a gene: 7.

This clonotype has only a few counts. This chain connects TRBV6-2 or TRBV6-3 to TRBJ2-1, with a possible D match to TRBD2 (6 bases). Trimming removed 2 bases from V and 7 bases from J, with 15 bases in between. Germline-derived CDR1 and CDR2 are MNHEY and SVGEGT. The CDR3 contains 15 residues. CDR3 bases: TGTGCCAGCAGTTACCCCTCGGAGGGGCCGAATGAGCAGTTCTTC. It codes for CASSYPSEGPNEQFF.

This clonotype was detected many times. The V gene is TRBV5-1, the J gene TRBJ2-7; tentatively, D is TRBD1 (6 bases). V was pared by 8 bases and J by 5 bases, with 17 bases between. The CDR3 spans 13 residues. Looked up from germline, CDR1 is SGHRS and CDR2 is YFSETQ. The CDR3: CASTRSRGHEQYF. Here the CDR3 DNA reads TGCGCCAGTACAAGAAGCAGGGGACACGAGCAGTACTTC.

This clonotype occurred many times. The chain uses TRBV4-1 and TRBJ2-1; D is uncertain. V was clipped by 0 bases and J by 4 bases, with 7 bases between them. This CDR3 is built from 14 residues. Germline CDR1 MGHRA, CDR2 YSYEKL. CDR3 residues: CASSQEHRYNEQFF. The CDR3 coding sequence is TGCGCCAGCAGCCAAGAACATCGATACAATGAGCAGTTCTTC.